The sequence of this T cell receptor (beta chain) was determined in a study of technical replicates of blood from a handful of donors. The V gene's germline CDR1 is SGHRS and CDR2 YFSETQ. V was pared by 4 bases and J by 6 bases, with 16 bases between. CDR3 size: 14 residues. The assay was immunoSEQ multiplex PCR, and TCRdb's table has in-frame clones only and misses some. The top ten clones hold approximately 4.3% of a sample with around 30,000 clones, more than 80% of them seen once. This sequence was found in a human donor in good health. Some clones in this sample may be carry-over from other donors' samples. The sample taken for sequencing was PBMCs. The V gene is TRBV5-1, the J gene TRBJ1-1, with D perhaps matching TRBD1 (6 bases). DNA for the CDR3: TGCGCCAGCAGCCTACCACAGGGTTCCGCTGAAGCTTTCTTT. Translation gives CASSLPQGSAEAFF. The full variable domain, with the rest looked up from reference TRBV5-1 and TRBJ1-1, is KAGVTQTPRYLIKTRGQQVTLSCSPISGHRSVSWYQQTPGQGLQFLFEYFSETQRNKGNFPGRFSGRQFSNSRSEMNVSTLELGDSALYLCASSLPQGSAEAFFGQGTRLTVV.